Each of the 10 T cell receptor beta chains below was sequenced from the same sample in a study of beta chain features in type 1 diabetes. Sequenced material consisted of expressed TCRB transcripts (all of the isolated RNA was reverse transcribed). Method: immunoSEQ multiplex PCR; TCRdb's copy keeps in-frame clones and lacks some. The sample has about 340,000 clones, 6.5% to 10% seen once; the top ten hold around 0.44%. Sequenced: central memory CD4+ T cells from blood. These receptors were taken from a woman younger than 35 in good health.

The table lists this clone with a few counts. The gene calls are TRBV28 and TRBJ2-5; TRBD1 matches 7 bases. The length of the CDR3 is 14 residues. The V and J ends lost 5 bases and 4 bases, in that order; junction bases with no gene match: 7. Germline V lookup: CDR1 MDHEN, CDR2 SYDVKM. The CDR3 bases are TGTGCCAGCAGTCCTAGGACAGGAGCAGAGACCCAGTACTTC. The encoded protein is CASSPRTGAETQYF. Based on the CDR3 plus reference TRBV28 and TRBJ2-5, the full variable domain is DVKVTQSSRYLVKRTGEKVFLECVQDMDHENMFWYRQDPGLGLRLIYFSYDVKMKEKGDIPEGYSVSREKKERFSLILESASTNQTSMYLCASSPRTGAETQYFGPGTRLLVL.

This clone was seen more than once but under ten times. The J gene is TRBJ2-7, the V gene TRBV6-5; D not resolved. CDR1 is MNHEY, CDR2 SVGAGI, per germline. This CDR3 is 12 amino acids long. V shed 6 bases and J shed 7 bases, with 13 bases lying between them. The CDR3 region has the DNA TGTGCCAGCAGAAGGCAGCAAAGTGAGCAGTACTTC. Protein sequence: CASRRQQSEQYF.

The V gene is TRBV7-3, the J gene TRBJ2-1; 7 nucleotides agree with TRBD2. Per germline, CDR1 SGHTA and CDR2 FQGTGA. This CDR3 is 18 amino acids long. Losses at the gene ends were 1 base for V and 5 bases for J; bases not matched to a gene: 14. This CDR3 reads CASSLICGRALCDNEQFF. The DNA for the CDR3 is TGTGCCAGCAGCTTAATTTGTGGGAGGGCCCTCTGTGACAATGAGCAGTTCTTC.

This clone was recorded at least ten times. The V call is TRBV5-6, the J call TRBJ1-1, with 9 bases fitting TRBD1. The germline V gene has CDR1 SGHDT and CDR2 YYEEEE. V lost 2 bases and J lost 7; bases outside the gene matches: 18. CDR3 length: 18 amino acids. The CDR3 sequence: CASSFEGQGSLGRDEAFF. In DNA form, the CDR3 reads TGTGCCAGCAGCTTCGAGGGACAGGGTAGCCTAGGACGGGATGAAGCTTTCTTT.

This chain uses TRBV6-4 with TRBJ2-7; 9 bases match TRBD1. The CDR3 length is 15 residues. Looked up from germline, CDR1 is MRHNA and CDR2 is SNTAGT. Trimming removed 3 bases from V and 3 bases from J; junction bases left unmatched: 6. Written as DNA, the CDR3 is TGTGCCAGCAGTGAATTGGGGGGACAGGGCTACGAGCAGTACTTC. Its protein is CASSELGGQGYEQYF.

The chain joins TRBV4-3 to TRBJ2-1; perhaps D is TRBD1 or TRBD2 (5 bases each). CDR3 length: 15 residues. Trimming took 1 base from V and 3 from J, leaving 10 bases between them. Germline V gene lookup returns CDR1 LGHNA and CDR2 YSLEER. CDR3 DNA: TGCGCCAGCAGCCAAGCTCGGGACCACTACAATGAGCAGTTCTTC. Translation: CASSQARDHYNEQFF.

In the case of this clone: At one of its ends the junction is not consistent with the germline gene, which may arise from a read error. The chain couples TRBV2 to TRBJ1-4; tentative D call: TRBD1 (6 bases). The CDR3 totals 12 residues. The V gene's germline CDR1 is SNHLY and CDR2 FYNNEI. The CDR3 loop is CASSELRGGSSF. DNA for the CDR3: TGTGCCAGCAGTGAACTCAGGGGCGGGAGTAGTTTT.

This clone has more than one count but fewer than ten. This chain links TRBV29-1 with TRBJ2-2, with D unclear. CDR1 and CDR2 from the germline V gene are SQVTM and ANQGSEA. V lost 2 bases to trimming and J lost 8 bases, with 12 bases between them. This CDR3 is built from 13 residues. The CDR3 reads CSVESTLGGELFF. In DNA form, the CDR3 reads TGCAGCGTTGAATCCACCCTAGGTGGGGAGCTGTTTTTT.

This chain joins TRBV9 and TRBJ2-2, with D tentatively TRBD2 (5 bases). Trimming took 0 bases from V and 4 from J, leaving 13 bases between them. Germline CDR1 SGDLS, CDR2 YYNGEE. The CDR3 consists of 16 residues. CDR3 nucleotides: TGTGCCAGCAGCGTAGGGGCGGGCTCGGGCACCGGGGAGCTGTTTTTT. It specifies CASSVGAGSGTGELFF. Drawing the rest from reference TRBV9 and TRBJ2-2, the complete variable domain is DSGVTQTPKHLITATGQRVTLRCSPRSGDLSVYWYQQSLDQGLQFLIQYYNGEERAKGNILERFSAQQFPDLHSELNLSSLELGDSALYFCASSVGAGSGTGELFFGEGSRLTVL.

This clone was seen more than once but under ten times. The CDR3, as DNA: TGTGCCAGCAGCTTGGACAGGCTAGGTGACGAGCAGTACTTC. Protein sequence: CASSLDRLGDEQYF. This chain connects TRBV11-1 to TRBJ2-7; 7 bases are shared with TRBD1. Germline trimming cut 3 bases from V and 5 bases from J; bases unmatched to any gene: 7. The CDR3 loop spans 14 amino acids. CDR1 is SGHAT and CDR2 is FQDESV in the germline V gene (reference sequence).